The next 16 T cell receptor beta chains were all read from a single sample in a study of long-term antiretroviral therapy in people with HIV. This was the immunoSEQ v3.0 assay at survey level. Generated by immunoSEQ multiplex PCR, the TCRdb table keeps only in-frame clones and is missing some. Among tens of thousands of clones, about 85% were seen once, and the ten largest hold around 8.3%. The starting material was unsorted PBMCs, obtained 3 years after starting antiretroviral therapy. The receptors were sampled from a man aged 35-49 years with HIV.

The CDR3 loop is CSAFLRYEQYF. The DNA for the CDR3 is TGCAGTGCCTTTTTACGGTACGAGCAGTACTTC. The V and J genes are TRBV20-1 and TRBJ2-7, with no clear D. V shed 6 bases and J shed 4 bases, with 10 bases lying between them. The CDR3 runs to 11 residues. Germline CDR1 and CDR2: DFQATT and SNEGSKA (reference sequence).

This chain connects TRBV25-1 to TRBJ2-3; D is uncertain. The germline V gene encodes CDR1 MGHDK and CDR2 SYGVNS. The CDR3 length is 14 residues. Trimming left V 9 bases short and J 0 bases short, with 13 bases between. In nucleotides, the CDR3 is TGTGCCAGTCAAGAGACCGGTAGCACAGATACGCAGTATTTT. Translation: CASQETGSTDTQYF.

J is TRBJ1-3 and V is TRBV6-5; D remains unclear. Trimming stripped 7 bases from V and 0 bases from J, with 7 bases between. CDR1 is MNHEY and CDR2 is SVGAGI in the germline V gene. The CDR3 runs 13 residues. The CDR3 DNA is TGTGCCAGCACCGACACCTCTGGAAACACCATATATTTT. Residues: CASTDTSGNTIYF.

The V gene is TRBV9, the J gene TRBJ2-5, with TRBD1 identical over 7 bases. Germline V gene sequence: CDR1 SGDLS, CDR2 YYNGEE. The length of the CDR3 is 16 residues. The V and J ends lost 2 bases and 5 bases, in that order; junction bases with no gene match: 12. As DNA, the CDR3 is TGTGCCAGCAGCGTTGGGGGAGTAGGGGGCGCGGAGACCCAGTACTTC. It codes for CASSVGGVGGAETQYF.

The CDR3 sequence: CATSRNTGTVNTEAFF. CDR3 DNA sequence: TGTGCCACCAGCAGAAATACCGGGACAGTGAACACTGAAGCTTTCTTT. This chain joins TRBV15 and TRBJ1-1; 7 bases are shared with TRBD1. V shed 2 bases, J shed 0 bases, and the junction held 6 bases outside the gene matches. CDR1 and CDR2 from the germline V gene are LNHNV and YYDKDF (reference sequence). CDR3 length: 16 amino acids.

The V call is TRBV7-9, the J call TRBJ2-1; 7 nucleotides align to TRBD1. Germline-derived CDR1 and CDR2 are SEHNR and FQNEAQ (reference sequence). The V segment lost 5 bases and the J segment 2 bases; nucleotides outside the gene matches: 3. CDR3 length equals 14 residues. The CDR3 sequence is CASSPGQPYNEQFF. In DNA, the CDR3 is TGTGCCAGCAGCCCGGGACAGCCCTACAATGAGCAGTTCTTC.

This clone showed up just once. Here the CDR3 reads CASRQTGTSTGELFF. In DNA, the CDR3 is TGTGCCAGCAGGCAGACAGGGACGAGCACCGGGGAGCTGTTTTTT. The J gene is TRBJ2-2, the V gene TRBV27; 7 nucleotides agree with TRBD1. This CDR3 contains 15 residues. The trim removed 6 bases at V and 4 bases at J, leaving 8 bases unmatched. Germline values: CDR1 MNHEY, CDR2 SMNVEV (reference sequence).

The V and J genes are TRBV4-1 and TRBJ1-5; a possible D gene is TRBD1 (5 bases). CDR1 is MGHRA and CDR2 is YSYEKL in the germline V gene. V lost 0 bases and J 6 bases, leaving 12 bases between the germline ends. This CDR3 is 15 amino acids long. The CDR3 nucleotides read TGCGCCAGCAGCCAAGATAGGTCGGGGGGTCAGCCCCAGCATTTT. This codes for CASSQDRSGGQPQHF.

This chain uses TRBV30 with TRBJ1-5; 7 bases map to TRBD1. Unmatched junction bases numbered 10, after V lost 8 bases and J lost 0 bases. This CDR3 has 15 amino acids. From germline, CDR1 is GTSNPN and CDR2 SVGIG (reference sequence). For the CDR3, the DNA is TGTGCCCTGTCCGAGGGGACAGTTAGCAATCAGCCCCAGCATTTT. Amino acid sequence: CALSEGTVSNQPQHF. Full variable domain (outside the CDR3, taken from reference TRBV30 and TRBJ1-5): SQTIHQWPATLVQPVGSPLSLECTVEGTSNPNLYWYRQAAGRGLQLLFYSVGIGQISSEVPQNLSASRPQDRQFILSSKKLLLSDSGFYLCALSEGTVSNQPQHFGDGTRLSIL.

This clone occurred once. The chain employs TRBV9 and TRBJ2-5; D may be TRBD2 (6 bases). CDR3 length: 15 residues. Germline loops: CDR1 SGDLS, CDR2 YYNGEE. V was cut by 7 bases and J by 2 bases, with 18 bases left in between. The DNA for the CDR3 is TGTGCCAGCGGGGATGCGCTAGCGCCACAAGAGACCCAGTACTTC. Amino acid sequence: CASGDALAPQETQYF. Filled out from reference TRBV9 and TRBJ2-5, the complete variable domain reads DSGVTQTPKHLITATGQRVTLRCSPRSGDLSVYWYQQSLDQGLQFLIQYYNGEERAKGNILERFSAQQFPDLHSELNLSSLELGDSALYFCASGDALAPQETQYFGPGTRLLVL.

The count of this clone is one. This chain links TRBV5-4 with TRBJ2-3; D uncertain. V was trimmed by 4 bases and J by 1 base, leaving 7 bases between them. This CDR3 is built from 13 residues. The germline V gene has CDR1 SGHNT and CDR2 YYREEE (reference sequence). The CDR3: CASSRQGTDTQYF. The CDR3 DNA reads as TGTGCCAGCAGCAGGCAGGGCACAGATACGCAGTATTTT.

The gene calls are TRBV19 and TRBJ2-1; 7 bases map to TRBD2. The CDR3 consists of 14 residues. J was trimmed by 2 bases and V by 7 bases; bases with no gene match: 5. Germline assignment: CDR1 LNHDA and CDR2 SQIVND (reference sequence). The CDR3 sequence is CASKRLAAYNEQFF. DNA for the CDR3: TGTGCCAGTAAAAGGCTAGCGGCCTACAATGAGCAGTTCTTC.

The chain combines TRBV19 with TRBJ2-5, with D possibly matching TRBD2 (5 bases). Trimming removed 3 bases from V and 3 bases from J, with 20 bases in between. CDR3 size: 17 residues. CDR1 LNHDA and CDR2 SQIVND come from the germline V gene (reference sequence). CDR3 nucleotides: TGTGCCAGTAGTATGGTAGGAGGTCTCGTACCGGAAGAGACCCAGTACTTC. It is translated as CASSMVGGLVPEETQYF.

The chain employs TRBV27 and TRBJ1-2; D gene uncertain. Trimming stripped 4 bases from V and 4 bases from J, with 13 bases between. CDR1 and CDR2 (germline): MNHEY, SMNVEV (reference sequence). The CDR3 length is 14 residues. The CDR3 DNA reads TGTGCCAGCAGTTCATCACAGCGTTTCTATGGCTACACCTTC. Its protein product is CASSSSQRFYGYTF.

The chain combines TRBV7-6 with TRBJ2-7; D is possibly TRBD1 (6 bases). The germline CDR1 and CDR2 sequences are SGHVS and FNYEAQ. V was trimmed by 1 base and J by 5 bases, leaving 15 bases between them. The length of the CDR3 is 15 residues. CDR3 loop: CASSLGTPAGDEQYF. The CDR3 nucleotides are TGTGCCAGCAGCTTAGGGACCCCCGCAGGGGACGAGCAGTACTTC.

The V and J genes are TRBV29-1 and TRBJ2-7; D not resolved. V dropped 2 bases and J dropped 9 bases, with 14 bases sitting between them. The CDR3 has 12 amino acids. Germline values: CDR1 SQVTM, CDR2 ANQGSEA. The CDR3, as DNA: TGCAGCGTTGAATCCGGCAGATGGGGGCAGTACTTC. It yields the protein CSVESGRWGQYF.